These 5 T cell receptor beta chains came from one sample sequenced in a study of blood T cell repertoires in COVID-19. The repertoire was sequenced with immunoSEQ multiplex PCR; TCRdb's copy has only in-frame clones and lacks some. This table holds about 220,000 clones, about four fifths found once. Sequenced sample: PBMCs or T cells enriched from blood (not recorded which). These receptor sequences come from a middle-aged woman who had been exposed to COVID-19.

This clone was found a few times. V is TRBV10-3 and J is TRBJ2-7; 10 nucleotides agree with TRBD1. V dropped 7 bases and J dropped 6; count of bases not matched to a gene: 9. This CDR3 is built from 14 residues. Germline CDR1 and CDR2: ENHRY and SYGVKD. The CDR3 is CAIKGPTGGGEQYF. CDR3 in DNA: TGTGCCATCAAAGGGCCGACAGGGGGCGGCGAGCAGTACTTC.

This clone was observed a few times. V and J are TRBV28 and TRBJ2-2; possibly TRBD2 for D (6 bases). Germline V gene sequence: CDR1 MDHEN, CDR2 SYDVKM. Trimming stripped 5 bases from V and 6 bases from J, with 13 bases between. The CDR3 covers 14 residues. The CDR3 spells CASSVPSVPGELFF. In DNA form, the CDR3 reads TGTGCCAGCAGTGTTCCTAGCGTCCCCGGGGAGCTGTTTTTT.

This clone was counted once. This chain connects TRBV7-2 to TRBJ2-5; the match to TRBD2 covers 8 bases. The ends lost 5 bases at V and 5 bases at J; junction bases unmatched: 7. This CDR3 region has 14 residues. Germline CDR1 is SGHTA and CDR2 is FQGNSA. CDR3 DNA: TGTGCCAGCAGCGGAGTCGAGCGGGGGGAGACCCAGTACTTC. Translating gives CASSGVERGETQYF.

J is TRBJ1-1 and V is TRBV7-3; weak D call: TRBD1 (6 bases). Trimming stripped 0 bases from V and 6 bases from J, with 14 bases between. Germline V gene data show CDR1 as SGHTA and CDR2 as FQGTGA. The CDR3 totals 15 residues. The CDR3 loop is CASSLTVQGGAEAFF. The CDR3 coding sequence is TGTGCCAGCAGCTTAACGGTACAGGGAGGGGCTGAAGCTTTCTTT.

This clone was counted a single time. This chain uses TRBV10-3 with TRBJ1-2; the D gene is possibly TRBD1 (5 bases). Trimming stripped 3 bases from V and 6 bases from J, with 14 bases between. CDR1 is ENHRY, CDR2 SYGVKD, per germline. The CDR3 is 14 amino acids. DNA for the CDR3: TGTGCCATCAGTGAACCCGGGACTTCTAATGGCTACACCTTC. Translating gives CAISEPGTSNGYTF.